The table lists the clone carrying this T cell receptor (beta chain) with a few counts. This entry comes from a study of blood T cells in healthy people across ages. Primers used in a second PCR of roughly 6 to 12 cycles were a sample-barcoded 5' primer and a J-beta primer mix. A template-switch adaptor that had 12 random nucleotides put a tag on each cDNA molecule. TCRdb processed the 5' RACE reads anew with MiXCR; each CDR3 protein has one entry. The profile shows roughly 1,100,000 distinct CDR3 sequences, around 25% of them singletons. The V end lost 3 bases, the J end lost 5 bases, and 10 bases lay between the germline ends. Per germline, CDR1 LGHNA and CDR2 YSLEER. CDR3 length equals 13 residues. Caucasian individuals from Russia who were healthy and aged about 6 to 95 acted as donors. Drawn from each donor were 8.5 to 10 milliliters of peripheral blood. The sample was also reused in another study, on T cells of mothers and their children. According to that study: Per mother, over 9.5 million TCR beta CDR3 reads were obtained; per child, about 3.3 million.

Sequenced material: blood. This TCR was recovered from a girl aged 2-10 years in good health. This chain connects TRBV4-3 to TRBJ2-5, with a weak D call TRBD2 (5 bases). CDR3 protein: CASSQYPGETQYF. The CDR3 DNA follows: TGCGCCAGCAGCCAGTACCCGGGGGAGACCCAGTACTTC.